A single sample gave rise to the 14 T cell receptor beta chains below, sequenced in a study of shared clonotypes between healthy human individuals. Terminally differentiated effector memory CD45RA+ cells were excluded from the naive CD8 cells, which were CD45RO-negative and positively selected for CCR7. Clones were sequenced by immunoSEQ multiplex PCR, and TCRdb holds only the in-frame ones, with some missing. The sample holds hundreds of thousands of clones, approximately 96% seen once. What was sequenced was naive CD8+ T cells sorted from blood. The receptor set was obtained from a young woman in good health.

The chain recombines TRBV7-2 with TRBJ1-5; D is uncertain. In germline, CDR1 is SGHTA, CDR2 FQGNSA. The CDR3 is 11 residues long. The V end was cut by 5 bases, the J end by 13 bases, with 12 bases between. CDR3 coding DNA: TGTGCCAGCAGCCCCCGGGTGGGTCAGCATTTT. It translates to CASSPRVGQHF.

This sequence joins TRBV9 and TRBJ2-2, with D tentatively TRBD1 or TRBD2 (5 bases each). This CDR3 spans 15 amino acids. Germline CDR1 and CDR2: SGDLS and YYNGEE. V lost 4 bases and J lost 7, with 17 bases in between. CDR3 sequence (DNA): TGTGCCAGCAGCCCCCGCGGTGGGGGAGTCGGGGAGCTGTTTTTT. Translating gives CASSPRGGGVGELFF.

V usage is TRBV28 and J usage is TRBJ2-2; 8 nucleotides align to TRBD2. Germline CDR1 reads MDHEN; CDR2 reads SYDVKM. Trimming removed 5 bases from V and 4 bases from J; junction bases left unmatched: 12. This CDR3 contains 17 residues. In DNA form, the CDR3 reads TGTGCCAGCAGTATCTCCCCCGGCGGGAGGTTCACCGGGGAGCTGTTTTTT. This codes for CASSISPGGRFTGELFF.

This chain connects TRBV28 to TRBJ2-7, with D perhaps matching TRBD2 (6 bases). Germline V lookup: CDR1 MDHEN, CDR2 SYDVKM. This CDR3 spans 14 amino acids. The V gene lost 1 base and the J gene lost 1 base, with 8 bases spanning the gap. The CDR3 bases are TGTGCCAGCAGTTTATCGGGGGAATCCTACGAGCAGTACTTC. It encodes CASSLSGESYEQYF.

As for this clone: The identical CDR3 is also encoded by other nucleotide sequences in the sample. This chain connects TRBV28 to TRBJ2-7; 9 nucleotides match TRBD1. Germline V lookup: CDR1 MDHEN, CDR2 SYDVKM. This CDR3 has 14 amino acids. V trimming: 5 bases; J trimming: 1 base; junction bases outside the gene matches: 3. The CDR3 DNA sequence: TGTGCCAGCAGTCTGACAGGGGGATCCTACGAGCAGTACTTC. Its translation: CASSLTGGSYEQYF.

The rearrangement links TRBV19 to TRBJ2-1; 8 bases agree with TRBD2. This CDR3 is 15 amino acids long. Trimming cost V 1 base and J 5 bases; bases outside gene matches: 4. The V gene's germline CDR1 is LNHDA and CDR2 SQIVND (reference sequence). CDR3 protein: CASSIVTSGDNEQFF. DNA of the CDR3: TGTGCCAGTAGTATAGTCACTAGCGGAGACAATGAGCAGTTCTTC.

The CDR3 DNA is TGCGCCAGCAGCCAAGATCCAGGCGGGGAGCAGTACTTC. Its translation is CASSQDPGGEQYF. The chain employs TRBV4-1 and TRBJ2-7; TRBD2 might be the D (5 bases). This CDR3 spans 13 amino acids. V was clipped by 0 bases and J by 7 bases, with 10 bases between them. In germline, CDR1 is MGHRA, CDR2 YSYEKL.

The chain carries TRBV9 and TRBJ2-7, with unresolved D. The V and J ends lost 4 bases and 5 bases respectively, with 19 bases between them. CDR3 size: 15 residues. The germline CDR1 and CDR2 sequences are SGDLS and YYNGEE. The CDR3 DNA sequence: TGTGCCAGCAGCCTACAGCAATCCCAAGGAGACGAGCAGTACTTC. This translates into CASSLQQSQGDEQYF.

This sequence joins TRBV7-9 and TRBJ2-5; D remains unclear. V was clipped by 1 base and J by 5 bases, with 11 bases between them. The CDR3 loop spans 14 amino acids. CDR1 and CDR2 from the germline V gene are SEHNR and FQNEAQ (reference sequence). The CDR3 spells CASSLDPNPETQYF. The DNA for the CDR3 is TGTGCCAGCAGCTTAGACCCCAATCCCGAGACCCAGTACTTC.

CDR3 in amino acids: CASSLDSHQETQYF. CDR3 nucleotides: TGTGCCAGCAGTCTGGACAGCCACCAAGAGACCCAGTACTTC. The V and J genes are TRBV28 and TRBJ2-5, with a tentative D call TRBD1 (6 bases). The CDR3 totals 14 residues. Trimming pared 5 bases from V and 0 bases from J, leaving 10 bases between. Looked up from germline, CDR1 is MDHEN and CDR2 is SYDVKM.

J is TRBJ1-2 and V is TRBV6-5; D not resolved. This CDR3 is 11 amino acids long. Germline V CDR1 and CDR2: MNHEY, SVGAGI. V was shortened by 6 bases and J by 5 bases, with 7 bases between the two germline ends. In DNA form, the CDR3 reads TGTGCCAGCAGGCGTGGATATGGCTACACCTTC. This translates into CASRRGYGYTF.

The CDR3 bases are TGTGCCAGCAGCCCCCGGACAGGATTGGAGACCCAGTACTTC. Encoded protein: CASSPRTGLETQYF. The chain uses TRBV6-1 and TRBJ2-5, with 7 bases identical to TRBD1. From germline, CDR1 is MNHNS and CDR2 SASEGT. The CDR3 length is 14 residues. Losses at the gene ends were 6 bases for V and 5 bases for J; bases not matched to a gene: 9.

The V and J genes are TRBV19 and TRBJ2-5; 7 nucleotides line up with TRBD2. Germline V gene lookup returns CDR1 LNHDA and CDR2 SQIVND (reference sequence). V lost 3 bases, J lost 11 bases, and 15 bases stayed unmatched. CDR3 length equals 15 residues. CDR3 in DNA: TGTGCCAGTAGTATGTCTGCGGGAGACGGTAGGGAGCAGTACTTC. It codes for CASSMSAGDGREQYF.

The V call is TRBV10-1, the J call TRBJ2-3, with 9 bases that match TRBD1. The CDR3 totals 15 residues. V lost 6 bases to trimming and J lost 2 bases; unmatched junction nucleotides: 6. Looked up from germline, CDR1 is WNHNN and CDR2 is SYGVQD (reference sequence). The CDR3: CASSHRDRATDTQYF. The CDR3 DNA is TGCGCCAGCAGCCACCGGGACAGGGCCACAGATACGCAGTATTTT.